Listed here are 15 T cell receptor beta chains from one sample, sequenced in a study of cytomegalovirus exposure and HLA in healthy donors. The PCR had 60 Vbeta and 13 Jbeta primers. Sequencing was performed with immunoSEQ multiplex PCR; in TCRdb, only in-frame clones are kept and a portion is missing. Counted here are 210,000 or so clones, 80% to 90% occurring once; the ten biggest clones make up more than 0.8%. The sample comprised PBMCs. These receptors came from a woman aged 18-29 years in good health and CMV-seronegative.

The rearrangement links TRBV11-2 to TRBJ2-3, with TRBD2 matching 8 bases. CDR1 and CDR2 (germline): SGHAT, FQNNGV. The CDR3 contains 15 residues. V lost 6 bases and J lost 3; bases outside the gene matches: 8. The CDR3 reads CASRHPGTRTDTQYF. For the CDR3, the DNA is TGTGCCAGCAGGCACCCGGGGACTAGGACAGATACGCAGTATTTT.

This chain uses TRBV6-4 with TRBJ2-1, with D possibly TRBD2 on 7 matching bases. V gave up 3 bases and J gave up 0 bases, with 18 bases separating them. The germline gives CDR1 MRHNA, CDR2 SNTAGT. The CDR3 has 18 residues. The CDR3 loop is CASSEGGGLFSSYNEQFF. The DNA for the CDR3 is TGTGCCAGCAGTGAGGGCGGGGGCCTTTTCAGCTCCTACAATGAGCAGTTCTTC.

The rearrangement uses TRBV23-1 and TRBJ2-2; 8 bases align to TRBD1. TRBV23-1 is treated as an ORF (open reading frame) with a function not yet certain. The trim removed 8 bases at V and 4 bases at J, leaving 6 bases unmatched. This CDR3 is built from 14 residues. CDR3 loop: CASRDRGPTGELFF. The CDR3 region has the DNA TGCGCCAGCCGAGACAGGGGCCCCACCGGGGAGCTGTTTTTT.

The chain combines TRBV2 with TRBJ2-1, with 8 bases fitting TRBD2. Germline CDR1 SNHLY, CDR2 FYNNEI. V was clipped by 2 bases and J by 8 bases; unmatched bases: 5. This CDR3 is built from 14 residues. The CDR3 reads CASSELTSVDEQFF. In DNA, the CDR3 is TGTGCCAGCAGTGAACTGACTAGCGTGGATGAGCAGTTCTTC. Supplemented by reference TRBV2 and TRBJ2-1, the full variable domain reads EPEVTQTPSHQVTQMGQEVILRCVPISNHLYFYWYRQILGQKVEFLVSFYNNEISEKSEIFDDQFSVERPDGSNFTLKIRSTKLEDSAMYFCASSELTSVDEQFFGPGTRLTVL.

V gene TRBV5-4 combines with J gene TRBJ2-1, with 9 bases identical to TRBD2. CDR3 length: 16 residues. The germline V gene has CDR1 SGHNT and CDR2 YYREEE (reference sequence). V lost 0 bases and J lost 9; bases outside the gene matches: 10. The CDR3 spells CASSLGGAGGLIEQFF. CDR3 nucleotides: TGTGCCAGCAGCTTGGGCGGTGCGGGAGGGTTAATTGAGCAGTTCTTC.

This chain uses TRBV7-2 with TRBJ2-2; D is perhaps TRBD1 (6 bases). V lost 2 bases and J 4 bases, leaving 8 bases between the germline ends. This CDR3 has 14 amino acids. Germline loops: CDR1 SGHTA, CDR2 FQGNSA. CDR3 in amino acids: CASSLYRATGELFF. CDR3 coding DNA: TGTGCCAGCAGCTTATACAGGGCCACCGGGGAGCTGTTTTTT.

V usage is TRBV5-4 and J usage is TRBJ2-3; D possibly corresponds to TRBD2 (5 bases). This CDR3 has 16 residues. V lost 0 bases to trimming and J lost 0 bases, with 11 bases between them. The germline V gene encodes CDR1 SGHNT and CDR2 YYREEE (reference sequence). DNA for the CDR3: TGTGCCAGCAGCTTGGGGACTCCTACTAGCACAGATACGCAGTATTTT. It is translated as CASSLGTPTSTDTQYF.

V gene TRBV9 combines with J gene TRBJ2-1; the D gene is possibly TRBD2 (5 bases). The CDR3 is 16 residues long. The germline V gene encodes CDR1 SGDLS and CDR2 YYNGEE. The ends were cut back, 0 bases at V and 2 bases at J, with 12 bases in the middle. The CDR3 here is CASSVAVGVPYNEQFF. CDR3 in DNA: TGTGCCAGCAGCGTAGCTGTGGGAGTCCCCTACAATGAGCAGTTCTTC.

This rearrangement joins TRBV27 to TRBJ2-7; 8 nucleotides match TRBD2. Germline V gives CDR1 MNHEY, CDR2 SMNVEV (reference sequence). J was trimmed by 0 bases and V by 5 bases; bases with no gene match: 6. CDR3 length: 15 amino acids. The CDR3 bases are TGTGCCAGCAGTGTCACTAGCGGTAGCTCCTACGAGCAGTACTTC. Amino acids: CASSVTSGSSYEQYF.

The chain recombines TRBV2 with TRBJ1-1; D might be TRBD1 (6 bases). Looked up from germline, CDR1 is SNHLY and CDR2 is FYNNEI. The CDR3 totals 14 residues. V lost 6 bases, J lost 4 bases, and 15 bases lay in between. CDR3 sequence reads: CASRLSGAATEAFF. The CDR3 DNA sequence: TGTGCCAGCAGACTCTCAGGGGCTGCCACTGAAGCTTTCTTT.

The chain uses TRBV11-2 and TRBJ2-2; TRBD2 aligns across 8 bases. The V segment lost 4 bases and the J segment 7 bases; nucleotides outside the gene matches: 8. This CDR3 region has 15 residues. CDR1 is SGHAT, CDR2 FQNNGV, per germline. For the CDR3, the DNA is TGTGCCAGCAGCTCTCAAGCGGGAGTAGGCGGGGAGCTGTTTTTT. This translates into CASSSQAGVGGELFF.

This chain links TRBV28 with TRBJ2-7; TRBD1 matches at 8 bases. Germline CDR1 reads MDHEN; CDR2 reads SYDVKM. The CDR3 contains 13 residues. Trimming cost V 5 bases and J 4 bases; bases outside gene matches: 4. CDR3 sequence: CASSTGTGYEQYF. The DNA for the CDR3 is TGTGCCAGCAGTACAGGGACAGGATACGAGCAGTACTTC.

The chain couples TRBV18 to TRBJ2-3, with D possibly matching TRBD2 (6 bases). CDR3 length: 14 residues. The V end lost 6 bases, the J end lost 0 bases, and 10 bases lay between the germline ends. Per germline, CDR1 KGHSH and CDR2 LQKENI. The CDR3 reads CASSWDFSTDTQYF. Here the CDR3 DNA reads TGTGCCAGCTCCTGGGACTTTAGCACAGATACGCAGTATTTT. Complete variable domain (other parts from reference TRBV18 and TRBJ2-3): NAGVMQNPRHLVRRRGQEARLRCSPMKGHSHVYWYRQLPEEGLKFMVYLQKENIIDESGMPKERFSAEFPKEGPSILRIQQVVRGDSAAYFCASSWDFSTDTQYFGPGTRLTVL.

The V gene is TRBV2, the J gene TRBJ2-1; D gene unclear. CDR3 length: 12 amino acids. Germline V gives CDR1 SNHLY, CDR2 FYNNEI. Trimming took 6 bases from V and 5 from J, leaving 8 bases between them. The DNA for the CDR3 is TGTGCCAGCAGACTCTTACACAATGAGCAGTTCTTC. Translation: CASRLLHNEQFF. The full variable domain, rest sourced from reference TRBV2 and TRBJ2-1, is EPEVTQTPSHQVTQMGQEVILRCVPISNHLYFYWYRQILGQKVEFLVSFYNNEISEKSEIFDDQFSVERPDGSNFTLKIRSTKLEDSAMYFCASRLLHNEQFFGPGTRLTVL.

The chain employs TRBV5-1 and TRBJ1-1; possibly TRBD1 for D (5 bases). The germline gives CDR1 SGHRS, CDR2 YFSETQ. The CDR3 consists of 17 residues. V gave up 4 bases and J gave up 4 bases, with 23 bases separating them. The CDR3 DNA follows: TGCGCCAGCAGCCGAACCGGGACTTTATCTAGGACCACTGAAGCTTTCTTT. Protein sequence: CASSRTGTLSRTTEAFF.